This T cell receptor beta chain appears in the sequencing data of a study of PD-1 and CTLA-4 blockade in melanoma. Libraries were prepared by immunoSEQ multiplex PCR; TCRdb keeps only in-frame clonotypes and omits some of them. Of 8,500 to 13,000 clones listed, 82% are singletons. This clone appeared a single time. The CDR3 contains 18 residues. Germline V lookup: CDR1 LGHNA, CDR2 YSLEER. Trimming stripped 0 bases from V and 0 bases from J, with 14 bases between. Material: CD8+ T cells from peripheral blood, obtained from a patient given anti-PD-1 treatment. This rearrangement joins TRBV4-3 to TRBJ2-2; D ambiguous. The receptor was derived from a human donor with melanoma. The CDR3 DNA sequence: TGCGCCAGCAGCCAAGATCGAACAGTTCTTACGAACACCGGGGAGCTGTTTTTT. Translation gives CASSQDRTVLTNTGELFF.